The source of this T cell receptor beta chain is a study of blood T cell repertoires in COVID-19. Study overall: Acute and convalescent COVID-19 samples came from the United States, Italy and Spain.

A few counts support this clone. V lost 3 bases and J lost 4, with 25 bases in between. Germline V lookup: CDR1 LNHDA, CDR2 SQIVND (reference sequence). The CDR3 spans 18 residues. In the authors' methods: Reference gene primer amplification gave nucleated cell count estimates. TCRdb's copy holds only in-frame clones and misses some; the assay was immunoSEQ multiplex PCR. Clone size and V and J calls were adopted from that table, with D and trimming inferred from the DNA. The sample carries 250,000 to 300,000 clones, roughly 88% recorded once. While infection was still active, Seattle patients were enrolled and then followed longitudinally.

Input material: peripheral blood. This TCR came from a woman between 70 and 85 years old with COVID-19, enrolled during active disease. The chain has TRBV19 and TRBJ2-7, with D possibly matching TRBD2 (6 bases). Here the CDR3 reads CASSMPPSGRLGVYEQYF. The CDR3 region has the DNA TGTGCCAGTAGTATGCCCCCGTCGGGGAGACTAGGAGTTTACGAGCAGTACTTC. Based on the CDR3 plus reference TRBV19 and TRBJ2-7, the full variable domain is DGGITQSPKYLFRKEGQNVTLSCEQNLNHDAMYWYRQDPGQGLRLIYYSQIVNDFQKGDIAEGYSVSREKKESFPLTVTSAQKNPTAFYLCASSMPPSGRLGVYEQYFGPGTRLTVT.